One and the same sample provided the 8 T cell receptor beta chains below, sequenced in a study of T cell changes during pregnancy in multiple sclerosis. Some clones are missing from TCRdb's copy, which holds only in-frame ones; the method was immunoSEQ multiplex PCR. The table shows more than 85,000 clones, with 94% occurring only once. The sequenced sample was peripheral blood, obtained after pregnancy. The receptor set was obtained from a female donor in good health, enrolled as a control in a pregnancy study.

Written as DNA, the CDR3 is TGTGCCAGCGCTGGGGGGGAGGGGCAGGGGTATGGCTACACCTTC. Translation: CASAGGEGQGYGYTF. The rearrangement joins TRBV6-5 to TRBJ1-2, with D perhaps TRBD1 (6 bases). Trimming removed 8 bases at V and 5 bases at J, with 21 bases between. Germline V gene data show CDR1 as MNHEY and CDR2 as SVGAGI. The CDR3 loop spans 15 amino acids.

The chain uses TRBV5-6 and TRBJ2-7, with TRBD1 matching 7 bases. The CDR3 runs 16 residues. Germline CDR1 SGHDT, CDR2 YYEEEE. V shed 3 bases, J shed 1 base, and the junction held 10 bases outside the gene matches. The CDR3: CASSSFRQGPSYEQYF. The CDR3 DNA reads as TGTGCCAGCAGCTCGTTCCGACAGGGCCCATCCTACGAGCAGTACTTC. Drawing the rest from reference TRBV5-6 and TRBJ2-7, the complete variable domain is DAGVTQSPTHLIKTRGQQVTLRCSPKSGHDTVSWYQQALGQGPQFIFQYYEEEERQRGNFPDRFSGHQFPNYSSELNVNALLLGDSALYLCASSSFRQGPSYEQYFGPGTRLTVT.

The gene calls are TRBV4-1 and TRBJ2-6; D not certain. Trimming cost V 0 bases and J 0 bases, with 9 bases left between them. Germline CDR1 reads MGHRA; CDR2 reads YSYEKL. This CDR3 has 17 residues. Here the CDR3 DNA reads TGCGCCAGCAGCCAAGACTTCCCGTCCTCTGGGGCCAACGTCCTGACTTTC. Its protein product is CASSQDFPSSGANVLTF.

The chain links TRBV6-1 to TRBJ2-3; no clear D gene. With 2 bases removed from V and 0 bases from J, the gap between germline ends came to 12 bases. Germline CDR1 MNHNS, CDR2 SASEGT. The CDR3 is 16 residues long. The CDR3 region is CASSEWATTSTDTQYF. Here the CDR3 DNA reads TGTGCCAGCAGTGAATGGGCTACCACTAGCACAGATACGCAGTATTTT.

The V gene is TRBV4-2, the J gene TRBJ2-7, with 8 nucleotides matching TRBD1. The CDR3 has 15 amino acids. CDR1 and CDR2 (germline): LGHNA, YNFKEQ. V lost 1 base and J lost 0; bases outside the gene matches: 2. Written as DNA, the CDR3 is TGTGCCAGCAGCCAAGGGACAGGGCTCTCCTACGAGCAGTACTTC. This encodes CASSQGTGLSYEQYF.

In its sample, this clone was seen once. This chain connects TRBV6-1 to TRBJ1-1; possible D gene TRBD1, 6 bases. Trimming stripped 4 bases from V and 0 bases from J, with 15 bases between. CDR1 and CDR2 from the germline V gene are MNHNS and SASEGT. CDR3 length: 16 amino acids. The CDR3 DNA reads TGTGCCAGCAGTGCAGGGACATGGGGTCTGAACACTGAAGCTTTCTTT. Protein sequence: CASSAGTWGLNTEAFF.

This chain connects TRBV7-6 to TRBJ2-7; 10 bases align to TRBD2. This CDR3 is 16 amino acids long. CDR1 and CDR2 from the germline V gene are SGHVS and FNYEAQ. Losses at the gene ends were 2 bases for V and 5 bases for J; bases not matched to a gene: 9. CDR3 in DNA: TGTGCCAGCAGCTTACAAAGGCTAGCGGGAGTAGACGAGCAGTACTTC. Translating gives CASSLQRLAGVDEQYF.

The V call is TRBV5-1, the J call TRBJ2-6; no firm D call. V was clipped by 3 bases and J by 2 bases, with 12 bases between them. The CDR3 has 16 residues. Per germline, CDR1 SGHRS and CDR2 YFSETQ. This CDR3 reads CASSSTGQTGANVLTF. The CDR3 region has the DNA TGCGCCAGCAGCTCAACTGGGCAGACTGGGGCCAACGTCCTGACTTTC.